This is a list of T cell receptor beta chains from one sample in a study of OX40 agonist ivuxolimab in advanced cancers. The assay was immunoSEQ multiplex PCR, and TCRdb's table has in-frame clones only and misses some. The table lists under 85,000 clones, about three quarters of them singletons. The specimen comprised CD4+ or CD8+ T cells sorted from blood, sampled in a trial of the OX40 agonist ivuxolimab. All receptors derive from an adult with an advanced solid tumor such as melanoma, head and neck, liver or kidney cancer. CDR3s include the opening cysteine and the closing phenylalanine or tryptophan. D genes are given only for firm matches. Size tells how often a clone was seen (once, few, many) or the class of an expanded clone, and some rows leave it out.

TGTGCCAGCAGCTTAGATGGGACAGGGCTCTACGAGCAGTACTTC CASSLDGTGLYEQYF TRBJ2-7 TRBD1 15 once TRBV7-8
TGTGCCAGCAGCTTATATTTAGCGACTGGCAATGGGCAGTTCTTC CASSLYLATGNGQFF TRBJ2-1 - 15 - TRBV7-9
TGTGCCAGCAGCCTATCGGAGGGGGCAGGCGGGGAGCTGTTTTTT CASSLSEGAGGELFF TRBJ2-2 - 15 - TRBV6-6
TGTGCCAGCAGTGCAGTAGCCGCAATCAATGAGCAGTTCTTC CASSAVAAINEQFF TRBJ2-1 - 14 - TRBV2
TGTGCCAGCAGCTTAGTGGGGGAGGAGACCCAGTACTTC CASSLVGEETQYF TRBJ2-5 - 13 - TRBV11-3
TGTGCCAGCAGTGAATACAGTTACGAGCAGTACTTC CASSEYSYEQYF TRBJ2-7 - 12 - TRBV2
TGTGCCAGCAGCTTGGATTTGGGACTCCTAAGTGTTGAGCAGTACTTC CASSLDLGLLSVEQYF TRBJ2-5 - 16 - TRBV5-4
TGCGCCAGCAGCTTGGACAGGCCCTTTAACTATGGCTACACCTTC CASSLDRPFNYGYTF TRBJ1-2 - 15 - TRBV5-1
TGTGCCAGCAGCCAACCGACGGTCGGGGCTAATGAAAAACTGTTTTTT CASSQPTVGANEKLFF TRBJ1-4 - 16 - TRBV7-2
TGTGCCAGCAGTGAAGCACTTAGCGGGGGTTACAATGAGCAGTTCTTC CASSEALSGGYNEQFF TRBJ2-1 TRBD2 16 - TRBV6-1
TGTGCCAGCAGCCAAGAATCAGCGGCAGAGACCCAGTACTTC CASSQESAAETQYF TRBJ2-5 - 14 - TRBV14
TGTGCCAGCAGCGTGAATAGCGGGAGGGCGGGCGGCGAGACCCAGTACTTC CASSVNSGRAGGETQYF TRBJ2-5 TRBD2 17 - TRBV9
TGTGCCTGGAGTTCCCCGGGACTCGGCTTC CAWSSPGLGF TRBJ1-2 - 10 - TRBV30
TGCGCCAGCAGTGAGCCCCCTTCGGAGCAGTACTTC CASSEPPSEQYF TRBJ2-7 - 12 - TRBV10-2
TGTGCCAGCAGCTGGGAGGGGGGCTCAGATACGCAGTATTTT CASSWEGGSDTQYF TRBJ2-3 - 14 - TRBV2
TGTGCCAGCTACAAGGGGCACGGGGAGCTGTTTTTT CASYKGHGELFF TRBJ2-2 - 12 - TRBV6-1